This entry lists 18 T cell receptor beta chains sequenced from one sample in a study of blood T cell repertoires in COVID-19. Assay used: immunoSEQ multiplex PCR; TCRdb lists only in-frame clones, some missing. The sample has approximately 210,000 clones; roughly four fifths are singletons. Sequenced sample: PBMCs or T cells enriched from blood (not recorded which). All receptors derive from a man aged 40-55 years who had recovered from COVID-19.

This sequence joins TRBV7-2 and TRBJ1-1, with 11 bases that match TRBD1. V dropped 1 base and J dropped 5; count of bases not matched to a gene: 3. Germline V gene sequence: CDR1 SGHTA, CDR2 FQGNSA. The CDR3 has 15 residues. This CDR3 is CASSLVGTGGTEAFF. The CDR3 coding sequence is TGTGCCAGCAGCTTAGTAGGGACAGGGGGGACTGAAGCTTTCTTT.

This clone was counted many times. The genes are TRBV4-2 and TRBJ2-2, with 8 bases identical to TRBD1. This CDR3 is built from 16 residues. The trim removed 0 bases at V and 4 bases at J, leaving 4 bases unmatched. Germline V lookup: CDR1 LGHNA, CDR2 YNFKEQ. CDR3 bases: TGTGCCAGCAGCCAAGATCCGGGACAGGTCACCGGGGAGCTGTTTTTT. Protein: CASSQDPGQVTGELFF.

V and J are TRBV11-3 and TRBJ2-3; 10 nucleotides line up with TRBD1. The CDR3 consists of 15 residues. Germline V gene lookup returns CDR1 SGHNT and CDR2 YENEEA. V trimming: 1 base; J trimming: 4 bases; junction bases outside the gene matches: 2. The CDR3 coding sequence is TGTGCCAGCAGCTTAGCGGGACAGGGGTCAGATACGCAGTATTTT. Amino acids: CASSLAGQGSDTQYF.

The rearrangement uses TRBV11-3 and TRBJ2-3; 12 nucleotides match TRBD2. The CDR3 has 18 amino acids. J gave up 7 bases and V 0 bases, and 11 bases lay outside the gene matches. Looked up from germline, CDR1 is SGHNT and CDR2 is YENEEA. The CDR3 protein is CASSLDRPSGRVSHTQYF. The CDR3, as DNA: TGTGCCAGCAGCTTAGATCGGCCTAGCGGGAGGGTGAGTCATACGCAGTATTTT.

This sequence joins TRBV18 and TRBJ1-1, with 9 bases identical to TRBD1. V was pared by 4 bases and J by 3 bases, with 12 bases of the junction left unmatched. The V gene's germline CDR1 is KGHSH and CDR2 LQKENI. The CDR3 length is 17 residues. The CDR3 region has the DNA TGTGCCAGCTCACTCCGGGACAGGGTTCTTCAGGACACTGAAGCTTTCTTT. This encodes CASSLRDRVLQDTEAFF.

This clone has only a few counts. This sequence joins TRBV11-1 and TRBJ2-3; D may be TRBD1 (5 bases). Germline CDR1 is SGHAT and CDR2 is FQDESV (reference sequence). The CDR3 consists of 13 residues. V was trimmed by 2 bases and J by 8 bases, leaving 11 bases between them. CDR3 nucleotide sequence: TGTGCCAGCAGCTTAAGCAGGGTCGGTACGCAGTATTTT. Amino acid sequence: CASSLSRVGTQYF.

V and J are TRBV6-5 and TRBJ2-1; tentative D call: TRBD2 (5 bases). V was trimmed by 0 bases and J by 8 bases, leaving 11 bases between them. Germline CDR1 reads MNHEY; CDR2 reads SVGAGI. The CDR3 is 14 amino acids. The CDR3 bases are TGTGCCAGCAGTTACTCTCAGCCGGGGTATGAGCAGTTCTTC. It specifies CASSYSQPGYEQFF.

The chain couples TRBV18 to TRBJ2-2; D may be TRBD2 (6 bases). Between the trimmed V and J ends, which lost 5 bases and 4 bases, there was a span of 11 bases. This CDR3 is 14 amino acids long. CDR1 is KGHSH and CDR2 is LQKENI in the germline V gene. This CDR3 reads CASSSGGGTGELFF. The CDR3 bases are TGTGCCAGCTCATCTGGGGGAGGCACCGGGGAGCTGTTTTTT.

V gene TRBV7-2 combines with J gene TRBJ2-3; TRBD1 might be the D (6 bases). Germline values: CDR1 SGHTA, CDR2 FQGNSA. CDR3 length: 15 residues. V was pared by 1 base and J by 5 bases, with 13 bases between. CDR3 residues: CASSLVQGPLDTQYF. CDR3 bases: TGTGCCAGCAGCTTAGTACAGGGCCCCCTAGATACGCAGTATTTT. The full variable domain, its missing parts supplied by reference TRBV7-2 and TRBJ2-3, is GAGVSQSPSNKVTEKGKDVELRCDPISGHTALYWYRQSLGQGLEFLIYFQGNSAPDKSGLPSDRFSAERTGGSVSTLTIQRTQQEDSAVYLCASSLVQGPLDTQYFGPGTRLTVL.

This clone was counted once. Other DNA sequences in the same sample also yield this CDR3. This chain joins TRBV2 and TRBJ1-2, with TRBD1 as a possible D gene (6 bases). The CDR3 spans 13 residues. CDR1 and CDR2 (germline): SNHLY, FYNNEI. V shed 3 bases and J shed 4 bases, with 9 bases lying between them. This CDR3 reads CASSDRGPYGYTF. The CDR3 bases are TGTGCCAGCAGTGACAGGGGACCCTATGGCTACACCTTC.

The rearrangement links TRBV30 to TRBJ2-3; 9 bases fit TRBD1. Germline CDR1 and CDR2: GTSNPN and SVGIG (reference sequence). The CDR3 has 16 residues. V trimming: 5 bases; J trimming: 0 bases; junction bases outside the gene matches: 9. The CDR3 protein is CAWHPRDRASTDTQYF. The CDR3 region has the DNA TGTGCCTGGCATCCCCGGGACAGGGCTAGCACAGATACGCAGTATTTT.

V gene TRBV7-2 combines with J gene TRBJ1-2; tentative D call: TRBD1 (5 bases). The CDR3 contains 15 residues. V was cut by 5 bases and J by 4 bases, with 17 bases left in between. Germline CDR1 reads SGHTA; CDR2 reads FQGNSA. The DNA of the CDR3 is TGTGCCAGCAGCCAAGCCGGCGGGGCCCGCTATGGCTACACCTTC. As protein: CASSQAGGARYGYTF.

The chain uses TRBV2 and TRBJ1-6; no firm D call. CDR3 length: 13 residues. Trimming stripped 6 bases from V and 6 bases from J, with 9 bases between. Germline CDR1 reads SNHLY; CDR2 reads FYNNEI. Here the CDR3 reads CASSRGFNSPLHF. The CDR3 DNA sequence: TGTGCCAGCAGCAGAGGCTTTAATTCACCCCTCCACTTT. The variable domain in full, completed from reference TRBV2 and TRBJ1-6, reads EPEVTQTPSHQVTQMGQEVILRCVPISNHLYFYWYRQILGQKVEFLVSFYNNEISEKSEIFDDQFSVERPDGSNFTLKIRSTKLEDSAMYFCASSRGFNSPLHFGNGTRLTVT.

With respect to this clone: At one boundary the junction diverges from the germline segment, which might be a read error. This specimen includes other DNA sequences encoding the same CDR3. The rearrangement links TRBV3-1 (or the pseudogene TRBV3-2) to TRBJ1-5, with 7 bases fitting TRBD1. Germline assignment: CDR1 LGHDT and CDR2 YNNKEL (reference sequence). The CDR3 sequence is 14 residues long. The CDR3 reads CASSQGGGNQPQHF. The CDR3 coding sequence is TGTGCCAGCAGCCAAGGAGGGGGCAACCAGCCCCAGCATTTT.

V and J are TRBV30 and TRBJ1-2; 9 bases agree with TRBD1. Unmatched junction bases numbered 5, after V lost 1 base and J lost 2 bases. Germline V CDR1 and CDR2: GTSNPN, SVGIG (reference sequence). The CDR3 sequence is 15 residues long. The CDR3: CAWSEGQGSNYGYTF. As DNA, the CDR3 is TGTGCCTGGAGTGAGGGACAGGGATCAAACTATGGCTACACCTTC.

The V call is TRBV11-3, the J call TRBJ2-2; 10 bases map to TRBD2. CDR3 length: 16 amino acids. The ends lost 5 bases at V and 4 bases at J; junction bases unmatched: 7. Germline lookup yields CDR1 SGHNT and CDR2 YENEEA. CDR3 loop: CASSPTSGKGTGELFF. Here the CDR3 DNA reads TGTGCCAGCAGCCCTACTAGCGGGAAGGGCACCGGGGAGCTGTTTTTT.

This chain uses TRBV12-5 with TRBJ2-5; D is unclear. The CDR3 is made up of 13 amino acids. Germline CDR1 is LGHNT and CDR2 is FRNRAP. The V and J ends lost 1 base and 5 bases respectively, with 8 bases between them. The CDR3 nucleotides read TGTGCTAGTGGTTTGGGTACGGTGGAGACCCAGTACTTC. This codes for CASGLGTVETQYF.

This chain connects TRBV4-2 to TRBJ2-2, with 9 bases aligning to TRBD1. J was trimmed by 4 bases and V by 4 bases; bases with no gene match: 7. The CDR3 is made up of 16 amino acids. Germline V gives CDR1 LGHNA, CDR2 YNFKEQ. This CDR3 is CASSPTGTGLTGELFF. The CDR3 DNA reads TGTGCCAGCAGCCCGACGGGGACAGGGCTCACCGGGGAGCTGTTTTTT.